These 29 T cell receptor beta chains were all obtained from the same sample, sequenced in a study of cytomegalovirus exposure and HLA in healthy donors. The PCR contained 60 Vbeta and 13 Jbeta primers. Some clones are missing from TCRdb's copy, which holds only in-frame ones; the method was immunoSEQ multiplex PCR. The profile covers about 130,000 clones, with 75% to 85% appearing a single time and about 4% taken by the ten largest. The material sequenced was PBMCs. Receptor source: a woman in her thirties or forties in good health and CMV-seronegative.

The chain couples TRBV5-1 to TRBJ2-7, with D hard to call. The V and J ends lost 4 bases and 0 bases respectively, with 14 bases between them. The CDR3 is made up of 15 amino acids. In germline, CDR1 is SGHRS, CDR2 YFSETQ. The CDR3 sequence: CASSPLPETSYEQYF. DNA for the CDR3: TGCGCCAGCAGCCCCCTCCCGGAGACCTCCTACGAGCAGTACTTC.

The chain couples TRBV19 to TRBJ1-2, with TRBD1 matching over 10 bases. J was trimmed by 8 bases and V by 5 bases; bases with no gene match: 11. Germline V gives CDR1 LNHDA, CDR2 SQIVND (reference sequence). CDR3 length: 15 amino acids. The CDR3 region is CASSSEPGQGWGYTF. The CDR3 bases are TGTGCCAGTAGTTCCGAACCGGGACAGGGGTGGGGCTACACCTTC.

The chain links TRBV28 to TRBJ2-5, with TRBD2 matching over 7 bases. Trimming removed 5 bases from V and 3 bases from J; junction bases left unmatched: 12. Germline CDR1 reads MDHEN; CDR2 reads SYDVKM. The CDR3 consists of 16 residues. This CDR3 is CASSLVAGSLEETQYF. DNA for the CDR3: TGTGCCAGCAGTCTGGTAGCGGGCAGTCTGGAAGAGACCCAGTACTTC. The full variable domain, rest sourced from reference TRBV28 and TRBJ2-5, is DVKVTQSSRYLVKRTGEKVFLECVQDMDHENMFWYRQDPGLGLRLIYFSYDVKMKEKGDIPEGYSVSREKKERFSLILESASTNQTSMYLCASSLVAGSLEETQYFGPGTRLLVL.

The CDR3 is CASSRPSAGSSTNEKLFF. In DNA, the CDR3 is TGTGCCAGCAGTAGACCCTCGGCAGGTTCCTCAACTAATGAAAAACTGTTTTTT. The J gene is TRBJ1-4, the V gene TRBV28; D unclear. Germline V gene sequence: CDR1 MDHEN, CDR2 SYDVKM. CDR3 size: 18 residues. The V end lost 5 bases, the J end lost 0 bases, and 19 bases lay between the germline ends.

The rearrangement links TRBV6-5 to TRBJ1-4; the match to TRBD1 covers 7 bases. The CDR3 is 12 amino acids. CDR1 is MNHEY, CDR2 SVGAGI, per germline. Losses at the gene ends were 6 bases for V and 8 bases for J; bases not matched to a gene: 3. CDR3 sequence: CASSPQGEKLFF. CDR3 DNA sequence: TGTGCCAGCAGCCCACAGGGGGAAAAACTGTTTTTT.

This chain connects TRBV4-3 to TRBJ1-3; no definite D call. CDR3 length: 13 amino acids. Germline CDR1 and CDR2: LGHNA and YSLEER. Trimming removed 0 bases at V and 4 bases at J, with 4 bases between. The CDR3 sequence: CASSQDPGNTIYF. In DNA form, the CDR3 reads TGCGCCAGCAGCCAAGATCCAGGAAACACCATATATTTT.

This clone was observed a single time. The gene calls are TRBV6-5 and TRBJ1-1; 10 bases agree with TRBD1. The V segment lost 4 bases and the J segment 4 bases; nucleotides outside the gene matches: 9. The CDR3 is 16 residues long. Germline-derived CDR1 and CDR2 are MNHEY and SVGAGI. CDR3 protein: CASSLYRDRGFTEAFF. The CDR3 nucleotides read TGTGCCAGCAGTTTATACCGGGACAGGGGATTCACTGAAGCTTTCTTT.

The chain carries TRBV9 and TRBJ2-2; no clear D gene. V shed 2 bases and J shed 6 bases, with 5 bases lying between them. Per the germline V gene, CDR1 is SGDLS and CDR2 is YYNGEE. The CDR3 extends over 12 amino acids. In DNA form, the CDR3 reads TGTGCCAGCAGCGTCCGGGCCGGGGAGCTGTTTTTT. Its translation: CASSVRAGELFF.

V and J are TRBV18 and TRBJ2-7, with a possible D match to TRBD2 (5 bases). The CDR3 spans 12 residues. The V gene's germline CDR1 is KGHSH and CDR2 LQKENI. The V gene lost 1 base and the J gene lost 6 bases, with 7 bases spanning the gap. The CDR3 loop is CASSPRGSEQYF. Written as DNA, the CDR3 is TGTGCCAGCTCACCACGTGGGAGCGAGCAGTACTTC. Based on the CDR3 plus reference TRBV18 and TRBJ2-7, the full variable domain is NAGVMQNPRHLVRRRGQEARLRCSPMKGHSHVYWYRQLPEEGLKFMVYLQKENIIDESGMPKERFSAEFPKEGPSILRIQQVVRGDSAAYFCASSPRGSEQYFGPGTRLTVT.

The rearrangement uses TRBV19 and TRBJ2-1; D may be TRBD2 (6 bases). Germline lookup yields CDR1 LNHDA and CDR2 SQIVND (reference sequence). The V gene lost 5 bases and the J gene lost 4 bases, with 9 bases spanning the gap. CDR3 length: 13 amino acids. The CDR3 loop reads CASSPGLYNEQFF. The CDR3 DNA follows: TGTGCCAGTAGTCCGGGACTTTACAATGAGCAGTTCTTC.

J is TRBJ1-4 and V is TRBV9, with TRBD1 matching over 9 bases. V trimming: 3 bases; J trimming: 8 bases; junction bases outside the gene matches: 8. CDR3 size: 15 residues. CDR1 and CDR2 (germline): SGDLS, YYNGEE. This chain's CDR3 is CASSAKDRGVEKLFF. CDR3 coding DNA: TGTGCCAGCAGCGCCAAGGACAGGGGAGTCGAAAAACTGTTTTTT.

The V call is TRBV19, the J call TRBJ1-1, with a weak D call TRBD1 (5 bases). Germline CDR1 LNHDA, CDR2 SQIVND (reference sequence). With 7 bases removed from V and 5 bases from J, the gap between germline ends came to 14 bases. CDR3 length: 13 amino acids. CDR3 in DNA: TGTGCCAGTATGGGGGGGGTCTGGACTGAAGCTTTCTTT. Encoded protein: CASMGGVWTEAFF. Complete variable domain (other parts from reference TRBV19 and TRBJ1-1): DGGITQSPKYLFRKEGQNVTLSCEQNLNHDAMYWYRQDPGQGLRLIYYSQIVNDFQKGDIAEGYSVSREKKESFPLTVTSAQKNPTAFYLCASMGGVWTEAFFGQGTRLTVV.

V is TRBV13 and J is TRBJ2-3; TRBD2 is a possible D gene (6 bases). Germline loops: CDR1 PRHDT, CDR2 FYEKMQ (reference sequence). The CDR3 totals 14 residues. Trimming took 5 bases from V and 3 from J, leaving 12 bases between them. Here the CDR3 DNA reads TGTGCCAGCAGCCCGAGGGCGGGGACAGATACGCAGTATTTT. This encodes CASSPRAGTDTQYF.

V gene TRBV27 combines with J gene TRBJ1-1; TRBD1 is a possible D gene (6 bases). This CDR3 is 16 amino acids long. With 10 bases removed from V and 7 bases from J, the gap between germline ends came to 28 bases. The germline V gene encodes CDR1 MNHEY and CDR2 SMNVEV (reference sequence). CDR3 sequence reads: CATYPRGTNPWVEAFF. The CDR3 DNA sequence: TGTGCCACCTATCCCAGGGGTACGAACCCCTGGGTTGAAGCTTTCTTT.

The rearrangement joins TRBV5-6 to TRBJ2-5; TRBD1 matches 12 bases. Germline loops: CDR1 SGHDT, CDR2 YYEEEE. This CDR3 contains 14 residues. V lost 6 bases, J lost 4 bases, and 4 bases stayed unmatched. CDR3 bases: TGTGCCAGCACCGGGACAGGGGGCAGAGAGACCCAGTACTTC. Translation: CASTGTGGRETQYF.

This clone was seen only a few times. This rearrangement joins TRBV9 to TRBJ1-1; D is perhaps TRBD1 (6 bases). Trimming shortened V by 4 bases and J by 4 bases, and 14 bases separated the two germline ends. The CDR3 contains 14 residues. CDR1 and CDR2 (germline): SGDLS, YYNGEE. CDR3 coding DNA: TGTGCCAGCAGCCCAGGACAAGGGGGCACTGAAGCTTTCTTT. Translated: CASSPGQGGTEAFF.

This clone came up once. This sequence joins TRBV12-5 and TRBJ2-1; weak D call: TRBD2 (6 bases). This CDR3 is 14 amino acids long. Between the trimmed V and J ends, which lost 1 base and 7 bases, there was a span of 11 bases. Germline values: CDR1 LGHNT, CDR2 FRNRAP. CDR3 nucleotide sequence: TGTGCTAGTGGTTTGGGGAGGGAGAGGAATGAGCAGTTCTTC. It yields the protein CASGLGRERNEQFF.

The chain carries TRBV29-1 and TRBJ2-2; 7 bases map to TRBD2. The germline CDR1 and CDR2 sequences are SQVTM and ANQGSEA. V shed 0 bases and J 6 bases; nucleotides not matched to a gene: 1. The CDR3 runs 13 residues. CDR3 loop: CSVEDRGAGELFF. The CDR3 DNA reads TGCAGCGTTGAAGATCGGGGGGCCGGGGAGCTGTTTTTT.

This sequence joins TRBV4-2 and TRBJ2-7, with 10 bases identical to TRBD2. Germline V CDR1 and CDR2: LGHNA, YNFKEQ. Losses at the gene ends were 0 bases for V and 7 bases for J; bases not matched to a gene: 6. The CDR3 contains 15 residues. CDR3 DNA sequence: TGTGCCAGCAGCCAAGATCCTAGCGGGGGATTTGAGCAGTACTTC. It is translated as CASSQDPSGGFEQYF.

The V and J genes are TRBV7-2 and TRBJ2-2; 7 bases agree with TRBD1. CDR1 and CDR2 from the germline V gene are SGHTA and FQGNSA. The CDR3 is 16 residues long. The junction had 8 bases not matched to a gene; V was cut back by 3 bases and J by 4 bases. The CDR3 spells CASSFITTGFTGELFF. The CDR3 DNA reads TGTGCCAGCAGCTTCATTACGACAGGGTTCACCGGGGAGCTGTTTTTT.

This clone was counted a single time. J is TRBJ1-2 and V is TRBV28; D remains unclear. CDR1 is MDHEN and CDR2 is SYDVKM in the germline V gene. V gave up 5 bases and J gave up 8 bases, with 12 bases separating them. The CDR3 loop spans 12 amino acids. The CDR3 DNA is TGTGCCAGCAGTAGCTCAGACGGGGGCTACACCTTC. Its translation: CASSSSDGGYTF.

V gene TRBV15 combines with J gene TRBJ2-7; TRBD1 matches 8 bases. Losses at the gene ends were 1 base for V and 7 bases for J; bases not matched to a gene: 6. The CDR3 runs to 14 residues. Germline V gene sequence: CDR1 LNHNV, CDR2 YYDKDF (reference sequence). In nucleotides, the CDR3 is TGTGCCACCAGCAGAGGGCCGGGACAGGATGAGCAGTACTTC. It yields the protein CATSRGPGQDEQYF.

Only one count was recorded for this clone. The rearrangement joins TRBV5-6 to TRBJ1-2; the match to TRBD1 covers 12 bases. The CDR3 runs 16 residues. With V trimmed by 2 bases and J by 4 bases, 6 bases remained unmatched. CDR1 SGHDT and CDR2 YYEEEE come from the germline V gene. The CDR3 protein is CASSFRDRGLPYGYTF. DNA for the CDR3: TGTGCCAGCAGCTTCCGGGACAGGGGGCTGCCCTATGGCTACACCTTC.

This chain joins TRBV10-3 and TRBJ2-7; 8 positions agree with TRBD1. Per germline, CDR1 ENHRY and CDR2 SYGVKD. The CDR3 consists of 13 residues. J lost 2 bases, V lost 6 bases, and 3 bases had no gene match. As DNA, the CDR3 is TGTGCCATCAGGGACAGGGTGGCCTACGAGCAGTACTTC. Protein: CAIRDRVAYEQYF.

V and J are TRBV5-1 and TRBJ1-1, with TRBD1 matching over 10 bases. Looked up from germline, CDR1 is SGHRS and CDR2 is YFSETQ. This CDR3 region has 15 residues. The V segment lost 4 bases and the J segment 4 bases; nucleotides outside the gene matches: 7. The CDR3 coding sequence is TGCGCCAGCAGCACCGGACAGGGGGGTAGCACTGAAGCTTTCTTT. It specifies CASSTGQGGSTEAFF.

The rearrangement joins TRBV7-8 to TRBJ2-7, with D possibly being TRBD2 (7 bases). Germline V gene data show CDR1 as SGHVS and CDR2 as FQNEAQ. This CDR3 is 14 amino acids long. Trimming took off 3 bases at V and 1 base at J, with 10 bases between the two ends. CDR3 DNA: TGTGCCAGCAGCTTGAGGGGGGGATCCTACGAGCAGTACTTC. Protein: CASSLRGGSYEQYF.

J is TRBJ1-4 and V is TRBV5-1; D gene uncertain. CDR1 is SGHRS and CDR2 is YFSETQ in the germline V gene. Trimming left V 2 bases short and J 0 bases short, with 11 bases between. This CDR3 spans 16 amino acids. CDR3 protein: CASSFDTSATNEKLFF. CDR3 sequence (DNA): TGCGCCAGCAGCTTTGACACGTCTGCAACTAATGAAAAACTGTTTTTT.

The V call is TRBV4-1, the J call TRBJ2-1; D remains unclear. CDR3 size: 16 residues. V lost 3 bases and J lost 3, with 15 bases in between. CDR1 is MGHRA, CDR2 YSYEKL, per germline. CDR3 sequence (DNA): TGCGCCAGCAGCCAGACCGACAAGTCCCTCTACAATGAGCAGTTCTTC. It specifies CASSQTDKSLYNEQFF.

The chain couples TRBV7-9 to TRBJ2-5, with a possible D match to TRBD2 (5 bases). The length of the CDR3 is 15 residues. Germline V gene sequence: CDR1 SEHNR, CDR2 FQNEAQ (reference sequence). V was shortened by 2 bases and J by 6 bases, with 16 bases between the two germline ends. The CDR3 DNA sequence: TGTGCCAGCAGCTTAATTGAATCCCACGGGAAGACCCAGTACTTC. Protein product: CASSLIESHGKTQYF.